This passage covers 10 T cell receptor beta chains from one sample sequenced in a study of T cell responses to AZD1222 COVID-19 vaccine. Some clones are missing from TCRdb's copy, which holds only in-frame ones; the method was immunoSEQ multiplex PCR. The table lists some 120,000 clones, 85% to 90% of them singletons. The source was peripheral blood, collected on day 0 of AZD1222 vaccination. The receptor source for this set is an adult in good health.

This chain uses TRBV9 with TRBJ2-3; D not resolved. In germline, CDR1 is SGDLS, CDR2 YYNGEE. V was clipped by 0 bases and J by 0 bases, with 8 bases between them. The length of the CDR3 is 15 residues. The DNA for the CDR3 is TGTGCCAGCAGCGTAGTAGAAGCTAGCACAGATACGCAGTATTTT. Protein product: CASSVVEASTDTQYF.

The chain links TRBV5-1 to TRBJ2-3, with D maybe TRBD1 (5 bases). V was pared by 1 base and J by 3 bases, with 15 bases between. This CDR3 is built from 16 residues. Germline loops: CDR1 SGHRS, CDR2 YFSETQ. DNA for the CDR3: TGCGCCAGCAGCTTGCGGGTGTCGCGGACAACAGATACGCAGTATTTT. It translates to CASSLRVSRTTDTQYF.

CDR3 sequence reads: CASSLAGTRHNEQFF. The DNA of the CDR3 is TGTGCCAGCAGCTTGGCCGGGACTAGGCACAATGAGCAGTTCTTC. The V and J genes are TRBV5-4 and TRBJ2-1; 8 bases match TRBD2. The J segment lost 5 bases and the V segment lost 0 bases, leaving 4 bases of the junction unmatched. This CDR3 spans 15 amino acids. Germline CDR1 SGHNT, CDR2 YYREEE (reference sequence).

The chain has TRBV7-9 and TRBJ1-4; D remains ambiguous. CDR3 length: 16 amino acids. Between the trimmed V and J ends, which lost 2 bases and 6 bases, there was a span of 16 bases. Germline V gene sequence: CDR1 SEHNR, CDR2 FQNEAQ (reference sequence). The CDR3 loop reads CASSLLVGSGYEKLFF. CDR3 coding DNA: TGTGCCAGCAGCTTACTCGTCGGGAGCGGTTATGAAAAACTGTTTTTT.

This clone appeared once. The gene calls are TRBV4-2 and TRBJ1-5, with TRBD1 matching over 8 bases. V gave up 4 bases and J gave up 6 bases; unmatched junction bases: 8. The CDR3 spans 15 residues. Germline CDR1 is LGHNA and CDR2 is YNFKEQ. The CDR3: CASSPGQAMGQPQHF. In DNA form, the CDR3 reads TGTGCCAGCAGCCCGGGACAGGCCATGGGTCAGCCCCAGCATTTT.

The chain couples TRBV7-2 to TRBJ2-3; D possibly corresponds to TRBD1 (6 bases). The germline gives CDR1 SGHTA, CDR2 FQGNSA. V was shortened by 5 bases and J by 2 bases, with 8 bases between the two germline ends. This CDR3 has 13 residues. CDR3 in DNA: TGTGCCAGCAGCGACAGGTTCACAGATACGCAGTATTTT. This sequence encodes CASSDRFTDTQYF.

The chain recombines TRBV2 with TRBJ2-2; 7 nucleotides align to TRBD2. J gave up 4 bases and V 2 bases, and 7 bases lay outside the gene matches. Per germline, CDR1 SNHLY and CDR2 FYNNEI. There are 16 residues in the CDR3. The CDR3 nucleotides read TGTGCCAGCAGTGAATTTGCGGGAGCGAGCACCGGGGAGCTGTTTTTT. Amino acid sequence: CASSEFAGASTGELFF.

V usage is TRBV9 and J usage is TRBJ2-2; D is perhaps TRBD2 (6 bases). CDR1 is SGDLS and CDR2 is YYNGEE in the germline V gene. Trimming pared 0 bases from V and 7 bases from J, leaving 10 bases between. This CDR3 region has 14 residues. CDR3 region: CASSVASESGELFF. In DNA form, the CDR3 reads TGTGCCAGCAGCGTAGCTAGCGAGAGCGGGGAGCTGTTTTTT.

V usage is TRBV28 and J usage is TRBJ2-7; unclear D gene. Germline-derived CDR1 and CDR2 are MDHEN and SYDVKM. The CDR3 loop spans 11 amino acids. Trimming shortened V by 5 bases and J by 4 bases, and 6 bases separated the two germline ends. Written as DNA, the CDR3 is TGTGCCAGCAGTCCCTATTACGAGCAGTACTTC. This codes for CASSPYYEQYF.

This clone appeared a single time. The chain couples TRBV12-3 or TRBV12-4 to TRBJ2-2; unclear D gene. V was shortened by 2 bases and J by 6 bases, with 4 bases between the two germline ends. The CDR3 runs 12 residues. CDR3 bases: TGTGCCAGCAGTTTAACACCCGGGGAGCTGTTTTTT. Its protein is CASSLTPGELFF.